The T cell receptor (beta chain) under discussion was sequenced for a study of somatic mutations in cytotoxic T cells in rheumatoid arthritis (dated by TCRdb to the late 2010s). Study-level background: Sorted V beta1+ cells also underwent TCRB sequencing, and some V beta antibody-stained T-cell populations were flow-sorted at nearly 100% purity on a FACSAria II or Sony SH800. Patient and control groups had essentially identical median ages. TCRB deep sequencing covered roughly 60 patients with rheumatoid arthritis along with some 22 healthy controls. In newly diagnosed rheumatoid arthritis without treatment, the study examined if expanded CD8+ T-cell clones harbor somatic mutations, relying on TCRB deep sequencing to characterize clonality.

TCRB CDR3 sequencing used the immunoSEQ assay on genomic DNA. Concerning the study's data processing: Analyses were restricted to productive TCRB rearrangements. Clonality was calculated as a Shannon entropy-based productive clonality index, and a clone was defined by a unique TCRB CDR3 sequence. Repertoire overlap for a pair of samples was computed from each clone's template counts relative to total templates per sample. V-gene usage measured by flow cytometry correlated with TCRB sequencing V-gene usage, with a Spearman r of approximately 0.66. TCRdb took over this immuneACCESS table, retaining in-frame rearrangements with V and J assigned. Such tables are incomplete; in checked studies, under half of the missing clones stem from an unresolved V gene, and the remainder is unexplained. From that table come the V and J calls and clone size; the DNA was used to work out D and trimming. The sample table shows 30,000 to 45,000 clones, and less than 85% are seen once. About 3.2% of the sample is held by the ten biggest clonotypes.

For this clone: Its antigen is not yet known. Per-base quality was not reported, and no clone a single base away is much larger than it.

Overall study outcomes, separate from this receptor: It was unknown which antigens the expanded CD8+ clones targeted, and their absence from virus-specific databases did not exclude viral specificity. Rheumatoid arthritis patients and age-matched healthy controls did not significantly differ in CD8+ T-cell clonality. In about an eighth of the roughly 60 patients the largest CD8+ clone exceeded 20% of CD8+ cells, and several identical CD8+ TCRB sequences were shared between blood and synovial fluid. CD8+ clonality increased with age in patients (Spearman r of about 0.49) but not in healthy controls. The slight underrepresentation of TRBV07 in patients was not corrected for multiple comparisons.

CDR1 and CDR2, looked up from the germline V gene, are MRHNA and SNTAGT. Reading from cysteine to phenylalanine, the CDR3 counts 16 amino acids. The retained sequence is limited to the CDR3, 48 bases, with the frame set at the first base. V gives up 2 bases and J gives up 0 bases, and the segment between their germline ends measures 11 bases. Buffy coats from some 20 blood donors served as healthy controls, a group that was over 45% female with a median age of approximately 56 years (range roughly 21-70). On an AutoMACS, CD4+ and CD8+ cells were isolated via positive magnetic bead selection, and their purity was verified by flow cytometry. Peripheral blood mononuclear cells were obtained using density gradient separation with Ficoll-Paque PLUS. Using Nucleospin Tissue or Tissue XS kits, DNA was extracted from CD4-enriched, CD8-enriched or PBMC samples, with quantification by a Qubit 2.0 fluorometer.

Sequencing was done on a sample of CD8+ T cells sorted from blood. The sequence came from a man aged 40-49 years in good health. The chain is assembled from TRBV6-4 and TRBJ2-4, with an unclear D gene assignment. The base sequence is TGTGCCAGCAGTGACGTGCCGGCAATAGCCAAAAACATTCAGTACTTC. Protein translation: CASSDVPAIAKNIQYF.